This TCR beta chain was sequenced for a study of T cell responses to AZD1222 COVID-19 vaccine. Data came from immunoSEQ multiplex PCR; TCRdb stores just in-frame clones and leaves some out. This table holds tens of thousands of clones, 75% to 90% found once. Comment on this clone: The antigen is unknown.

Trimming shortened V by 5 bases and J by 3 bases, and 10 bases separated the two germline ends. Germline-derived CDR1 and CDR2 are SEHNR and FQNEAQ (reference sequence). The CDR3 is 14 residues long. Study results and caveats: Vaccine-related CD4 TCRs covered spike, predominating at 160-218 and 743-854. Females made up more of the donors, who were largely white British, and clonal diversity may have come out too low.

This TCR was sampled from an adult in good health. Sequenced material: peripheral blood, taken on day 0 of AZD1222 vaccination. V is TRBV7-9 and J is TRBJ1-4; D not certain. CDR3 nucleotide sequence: TGTGCCAGCAGCCCCCGGGCCCCTAATGAAAAACTGTTTTTT. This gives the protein CASSPRAPNEKLFF.